These T cell receptor beta chains were read from a single sample in a study of blood T cells in healthy people across ages. TCRdb independently ran MiXCR on the 5' RACE reads; one entry per CDR3 protein. The table has around 1,900,000 distinct CDR3 sequences, around 40% seen once. Source material: blood. The receptors here all came from a human donor in good health. The CDR3 runs from the conserved cysteine through the conserved F or W. Each record gives: D gene, J gene, clone size, V gene, CDR3 protein, CDR3 DNA. A D gene is named only where the DNA matches it firmly. Expanded clones are given a class, and other clones once, few, many or no size at all.

>NA|TRBJ1-6|NA|TRBV20-1
CSARDEDSYNSPLHF
TGCAGTGCTAGAGATGAGGACAGCTATAATTCACCCCTCCACTTT
>TRBD2|TRBJ2-7|NA|TRBV7-2
CASSYGLAGALIPYEQYF
TGTGCCAGCAGTTACGGACTAGCGGGGGCTCTGATCCCCTACGAGCAGTACTTC
>TRBD2|TRBJ2-3|NA|TRBV20-1
CSAYRGGAGHNTQYF
TGCAGTGCTTATCGGGGGGGCGCGGGTCATAATACGCAGTATTTT
>TRBD1|TRBJ2-3|NA|TRBV7-2
CASSPLDRGDTQYF
TGTGCCAGCAGCCCCCTGGACAGGGGAGATACGCAGTATTTT
>NA|TRBJ2-3|NA|TRBV7-2
CASSLVGDSRTDTQYF
TGTGCCAGCAGCTTAGTAGGGGACTCCCGAACAGATACGCAGTATTTT
>NA|TRBJ2-3|few|TRBV12-3/TRBV12-4
CASSLRGYGTDSQYF
TGTGCCAGCAGTTTACGCGGGTACGGCACAGATTCGCAGTATTTT
>NA|TRBJ1-2|few|TRBV7-2
CASSLRTLSGYTF
TGTGCCAGCAGCCTAAGGACCCTAAGTGGCTACACCTTC
>NA|TRBJ2-5|NA|TRBV7-9
CASSLRSLQETQYF
TGTGCCAGCAGCTTGAGAAGCCTCCAAGAGACCCAGTACTTC
>NA|TRBJ1-2|few|TRBV9
CASSVAGLFDYGYTF
TGTGCCAGCAGCGTAGCGGGGCTATTTGACTATGGCTACACCTTC
>TRBD2|TRBJ2-1|NA|TRBV2
CASRFGEGPYNEQFF
TGTGCCAGCAGGTTCGGGGAGGGCCCCTACAATGAGCAGTTCTTC
>NA|TRBJ2-7|NA|TRBV4-3
CASSQEVTYEQYF
TGCGCCAGCAGCCAAGAGGTCACCTACGAGCAGTACTTC
>NA|TRBJ1-6|NA|TRBV3-1
CASSQIGLEGSPLHF
TGTGCCAGCAGCCAGATTGGGCTGGAGGGGTCACCCCTCCACTTT
>TRBD2|TRBJ2-5|NA|TRBV3-1
CASSPMWSSGETQYF
TGTGCCAGCAGCCCCATGTGGTCTAGCGGAGAGACCCAGTACTTC
>NA|TRBJ2-5|NA|TRBV6-6
CASSGTGSGETQYF
TGTGCCAGCAGCGGTACAGGGTCAGGAGAGACCCAGTACTTC
>TRBD1|TRBJ2-7|NA|TRBV20-1
CSADQTGGFDEQYF
TGCAGTGCTGACCAAACAGGGGGCTTCGACGAGCAGTACTTC
>NA|TRBJ1-2|NA|TRBV12-3/TRBV12-4
CASSLTRRGANYGYTF
TGTGCCAGCAGTTTGACGCGGAGGGGTGCGAACTATGGCTACACCTTC
>TRBD1|TRBJ1-5|once|TRBV15
CATSRDRGWGNQPQHF
TGTGCCACCAGCAGGGACAGGGGATGGGGCAATCAGCCCCAGCATTTT
>TRBD1|TRBJ2-4|few|TRBV10-3
CAVSSDRTGEQYF
TGTGCCGTCTCTTCGGACAGGACGGGTGAGCAGTACTTC
>TRBD2|TRBJ2-1|NA|TRBV20-1
CSARGLAGLNEQFF
TGCAGTGCTAGAGGACTAGCGGGACTTAATGAGCAGTTCTTC
>NA|TRBJ1-3|NA|TRBV7-2
CASLSLGARNTIYF
TGTGCCAGCTTATCTCTGGGGGCGCGGAACACCATATATTTT
>TRBD2|TRBJ2-5|NA|TRBV7-2
CASRPPGGFAYGQYF
TGTGCCAGCAGACCTCCCGGGGGGTTCGCCTACGGGCAGTACTTC
>NA|TRBJ2-7|NA|TRBV7-2
CASSFGSGDEQYF
TGTGCCAGCAGCTTCGGGTCGGGGGACGAGCAGTACTTC
>NA|TRBJ2-4|few|TRBV5-1
CASSLDQLAKNIQYF
TGCGCCAGCAGCTTGGACCAGCTAGCCAAAAACATTCAGTACTTC
>NA|TRBJ1-4|few|TRBV4-2
CASSPRRGREDEKLFF
TGTGCCAGCAGCCCTCGGAGGGGGAGGGAAGACGAAAAACTGTTTTTT
>NA|TRBJ2-7|NA|TRBV24-1
CATSDPGRYEQYF
TGTGCCACCAGTGATCCCGGCCGCTACGAGCAGTACTTC
>TRBD1|TRBJ2-4|NA|TRBV20-1
CSARTGGAGDIQYF
TGCAGTGCTAGGACAGGGGGCGCTGGTGACATTCAGTACTTC
>TRBD1|TRBJ1-5|NA|TRBV20-1
CSARSGGHQPQHF
TGCAGTGCTAGATCAGGGGGGCATCAGCCCCAGCATTTT
>NA|TRBJ1-2|many|TRBV7-9
CASSPPAGYGYTF
TGTGCCAGCAGCCCCCCCGCAGGGTATGGCTACACCTTC
>NA|TRBJ1-2|NA|TRBV5-5
CASSLAGVDGYTF
TGTGCCAGCAGCTTAGCAGGGGTCGATGGCTACACCTTC
>NA|TRBJ2-7|NA|TRBV20-1
CSAFSGYYEQYF
TGCAGTGCTTTTAGCGGCTACTACGAGCAGTACTTC
>NA|TRBJ2-5|few|TRBV7-9
CASTTGVETETQYF
TGTGCCAGCACTACGGGGGTGGAAACGGAGACCCAGTACTTC
>NA|TRBJ1-2|few|TRBV6-4
CASSDSGEGPNYGYTF
TGTGCCAGCAGTGACTCAGGCGAGGGCCCGAACTATGGCTACACCTTC
>TRBD2|TRBJ2-3|NA|TRBV20-1
CSARDGGGANKDTQYF
TGCAGTGCTAGAGATGGCGGGGGGGCTAACAAAGATACGCAGTATTTT
>NA|TRBJ2-3|NA|TRBV12-3/TRBV12-4
CASTPSGGSDTQYF
TGTGCCAGCACCCCCTCCGGGGGCTCAGATACGCAGTATTTT
>NA|TRBJ2-4|NA|TRBV18
CASSPQGIVKNIQYF
TGTGCCAGCTCACCACAGGGTATTGTCAAAAACATTCAGTACTTC
>NA|TRBJ2-1|NA|TRBV20-1
CSARSRASSYNEQFF
TGCAGTGCTAGGAGCAGGGCCAGCTCCTACAATGAGCAGTTCTTC
>NA|TRBJ2-7|NA|TRBV3-1
CASSQTELAYEQYF
TGTGCCAGCAGCCAGACAGAACTCGCCTACGAGCAGTACTTC
>NA|TRBJ1-4|NA|TRBV6-2/TRBV6-3
CASASRARCEKLFF
TGTGCCAGCGCGTCGAGGGCCAGGTGTGAAAAACTGTTTTTT
>TRBD1|TRBJ1-5|NA|TRBV27
CASSFQRTGLGPQHF
TGTGCCAGCAGTTTCCAAAGGACAGGCCTTGGGCCCCAGCATTTT
>NA|TRBJ2-7|NA|TRBV5-5
CASSLGAADYYEQYF
TGTGCCAGCAGCTTGGGAGCCGCGGATTACTACGAGCAGTACTTC
>NA|TRBJ1-2|few|TRBV20-1
CSASRPVEGRSYGYTF
TGCAGTGCTAGTCGGCCAGTTGAGGGCAGATCTTATGGCTACACCTTC
>TRBD1|TRBJ1-4|NA|TRBV10-3
CAISPGGADEKLFF
TGTGCCATCAGCCCAGGGGGCGCGGATGAAAAACTGTTTTTT
>NA|TRBJ2-1|NA|TRBV7-9
CATAASSHYNEQFF
TGTGCCACCGCGGCTAGCAGTCACTACAATGAGCAGTTCTTC
>NA|TRBJ2-1|NA|TRBV5-1
CASSLVVITGRRDYNEQFF
TGCGCCAGCAGCTTGGTCGTTATCACGGGGCGGAGAGACTACAATGAGCAGTTCTTC
>NA|TRBJ1-5|few|TRBV20-1
CSASPLGQPQHF
TGCAGTGCTAGCCCTTTGGGTCAGCCCCAGCATTTT
>NA|TRBJ1-2|NA|TRBV11-2
CASSLAGVHYGYTF
TGTGCCAGCAGCTTGGCAGGGGTGCACTATGGCTACACCTTC
>NA|TRBJ2-5|NA|TRBV12-3/TRBV12-4
CASRWDGTETQYF
TGTGCCAGCAGATGGGACGGAACAGAGACCCAGTACTTC
>NA|TRBJ1-4|NA|TRBV2
CASSGQSNEKLFF
TGTGCCAGCAGTGGACAGTCTAATGAAAAACTGTTTTTT
>NA|TRBJ1-1|NA|TRBV5-1
CASRPVREGTEAFF
TGCGCCAGCAGGCCTGTCAGGGAAGGGACTGAAGCTTTCTTT
>TRBD2|TRBJ2-3|NA|TRBV7-2
CASSLWTIMSGETKVPQYF
TGTGCCAGCAGCTTATGGACCATAATGAGCGGGGAAACCAAGGTTCCGCAGTATTTT